The clone carrying this T cell receptor beta chain was recorded a few times. The antigen remains unidentified. This sample is drawn from a study of beta chain features in type 1 diabetes. The entirety of the isolated RNA underwent reverse transcription, so expressed TCRB transcripts were sequenced. Some clones are missing from TCRdb's copy, which holds only in-frame ones; the method was immunoSEQ multiplex PCR. Here the sample spans under 300,000 clones, approximately 15% being singletons. Findings of the study overall: Among patients with Type 1 diabetes, TCRB CDR3s were moderately but significantly shorter in every one of the four CD4+ subsets. Healthy donors had naive, central memory and Treg TCRB repertoires that appeared less similar than those seen among patients.

CDR3 length equals 14 residues. Germline CDR1 SGHAT, CDR2 FQNNGV. Trimming removed 5 bases from V and 7 bases from J, with 14 bases in between. The sequenced sample was naive CD4+ T cells from blood. This clonotype was obtained from a man younger than 45 with type 1 diabetes. The V call is TRBV11-2, the J call TRBJ1-4; D not certain. The CDR3 loop reads CASSLGWASEKLFF. CDR3 nucleotides: TGTGCCAGCAGCCTCGGTTGGGCCAGTGAAAAACTGTTTTTT.